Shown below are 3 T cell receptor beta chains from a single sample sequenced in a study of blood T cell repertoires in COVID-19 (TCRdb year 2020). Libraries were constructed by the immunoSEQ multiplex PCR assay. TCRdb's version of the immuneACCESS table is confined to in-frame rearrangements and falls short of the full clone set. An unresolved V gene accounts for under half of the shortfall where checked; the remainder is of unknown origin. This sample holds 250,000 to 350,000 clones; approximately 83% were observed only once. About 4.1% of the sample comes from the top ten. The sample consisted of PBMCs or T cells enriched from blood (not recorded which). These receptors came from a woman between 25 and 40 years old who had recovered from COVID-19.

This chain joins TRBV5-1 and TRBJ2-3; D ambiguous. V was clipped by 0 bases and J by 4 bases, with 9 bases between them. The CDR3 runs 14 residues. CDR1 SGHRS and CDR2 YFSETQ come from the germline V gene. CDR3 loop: CASSLGLAADTQYF. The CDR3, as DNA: TGCGCCAGCAGCTTGGGACTGGCAGCAGATACGCAGTATTTT.

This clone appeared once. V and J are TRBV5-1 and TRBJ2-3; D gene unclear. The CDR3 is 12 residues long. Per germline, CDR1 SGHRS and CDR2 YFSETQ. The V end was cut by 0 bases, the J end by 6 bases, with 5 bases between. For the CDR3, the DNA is TGCGCCAGCAGCTTGGCCGTGGATACGCAGTATTTT. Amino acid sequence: CASSLAVDTQYF.

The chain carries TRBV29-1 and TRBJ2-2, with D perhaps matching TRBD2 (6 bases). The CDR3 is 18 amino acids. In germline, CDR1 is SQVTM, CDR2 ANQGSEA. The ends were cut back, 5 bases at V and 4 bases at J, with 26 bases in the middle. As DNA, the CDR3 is TGCAGCGTTCTCCCGACAGTTTTTCCTGGACTACTCACCGGGGAGCTGTTTTTT. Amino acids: CSVLPTVFPGLLTGELFF.